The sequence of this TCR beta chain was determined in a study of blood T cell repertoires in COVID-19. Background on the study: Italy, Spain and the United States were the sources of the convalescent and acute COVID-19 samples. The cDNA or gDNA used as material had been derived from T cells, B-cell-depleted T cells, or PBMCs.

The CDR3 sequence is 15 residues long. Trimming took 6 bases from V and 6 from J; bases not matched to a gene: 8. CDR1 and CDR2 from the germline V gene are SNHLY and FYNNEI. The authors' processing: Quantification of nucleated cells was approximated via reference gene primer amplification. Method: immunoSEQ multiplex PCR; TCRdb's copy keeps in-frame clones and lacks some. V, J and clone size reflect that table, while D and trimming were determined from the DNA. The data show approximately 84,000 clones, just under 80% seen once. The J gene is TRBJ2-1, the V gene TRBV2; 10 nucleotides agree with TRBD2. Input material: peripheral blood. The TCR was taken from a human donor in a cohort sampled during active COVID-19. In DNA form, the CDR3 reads TGTGCCAGCAGAAGGACTAGCGGTAGGGCCAATGAGCAGTTCTTC. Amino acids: CASRRTSGRANEQFF.